The clone carrying this T cell receptor beta chain occurred a few times. Its antigen remains unidentified. This sample is part of a study of beta chain features in type 1 diabetes. The study, taken as a whole, reports: cDNA-based reads could over-represent cells with high TCR expression. More deletions and fewer insertions at VDJ junctions were seen in type 1 diabetes patients.

Isolated RNA was reverse transcribed in full, so expressed TCRB transcripts were sequenced. Some clones are missing from TCRdb's copy, which holds only in-frame ones; the method was immunoSEQ multiplex PCR. The sample contains roughly 610,000 clones, around a sixth of which appear only once. The specimen was naive CD4+ T cells from blood. The source of this sequence is a man younger than 35 in good health.

The CDR3 DNA follows: TGTGCCAGCTCACCTGGGGGACAGGGGATAAGCGAGCAGTACTTC. Translation gives CASSPGGQGISEQYF. This rearrangement joins TRBV18 to TRBJ2-7; 10 nucleotides line up with TRBD1. V dropped 3 bases and J dropped 6; count of bases not matched to a gene: 8. This CDR3 is 15 amino acids long. Germline V gene sequence: CDR1 KGHSH, CDR2 LQKENI.